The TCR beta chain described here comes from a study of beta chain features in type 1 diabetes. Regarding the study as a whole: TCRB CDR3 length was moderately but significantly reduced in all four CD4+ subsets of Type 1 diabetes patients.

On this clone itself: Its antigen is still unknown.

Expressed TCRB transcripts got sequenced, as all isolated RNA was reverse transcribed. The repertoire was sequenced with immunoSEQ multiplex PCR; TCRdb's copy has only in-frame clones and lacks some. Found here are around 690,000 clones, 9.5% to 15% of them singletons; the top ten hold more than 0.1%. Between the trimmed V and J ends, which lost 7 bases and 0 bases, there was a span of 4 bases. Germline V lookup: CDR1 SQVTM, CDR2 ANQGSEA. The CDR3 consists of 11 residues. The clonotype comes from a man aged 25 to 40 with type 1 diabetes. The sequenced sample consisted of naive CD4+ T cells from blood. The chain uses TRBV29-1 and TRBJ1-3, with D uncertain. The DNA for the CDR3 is TGCAGCGCCAGCTCTGGAAACACCATATATTTT. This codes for CSASSGNTIYF.